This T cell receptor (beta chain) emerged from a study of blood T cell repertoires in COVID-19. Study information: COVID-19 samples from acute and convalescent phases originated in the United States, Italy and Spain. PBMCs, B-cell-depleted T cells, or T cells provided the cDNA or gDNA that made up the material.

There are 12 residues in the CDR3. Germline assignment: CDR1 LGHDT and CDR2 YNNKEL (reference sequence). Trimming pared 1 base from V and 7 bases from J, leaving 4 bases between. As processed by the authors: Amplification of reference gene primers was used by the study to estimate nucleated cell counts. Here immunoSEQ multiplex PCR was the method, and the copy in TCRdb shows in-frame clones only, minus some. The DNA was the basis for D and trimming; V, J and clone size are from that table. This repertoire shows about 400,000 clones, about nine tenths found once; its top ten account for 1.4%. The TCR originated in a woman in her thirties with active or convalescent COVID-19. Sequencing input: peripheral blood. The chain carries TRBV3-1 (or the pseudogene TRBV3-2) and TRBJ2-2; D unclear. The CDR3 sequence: CASSQVNGELFF. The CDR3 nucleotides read TGTGCCAGCAGCCAAGTAAACGGGGAGCTGTTTTTT.